The clone carrying this TCR beta chain was observed a few times. The data originate from a study of T cells after yellow fever vaccination. Study in general: SMART-Seq v4 Ultra Low Input served to prepare low-cell-number fractions.

Making TCR cDNA involved 5'RACE template switching, which added UMIs and a universal primer site. Each CDR3 protein gets one entry after TCRdb re-called the 5' RACE reads with MiXCR. The table records 500,000 to 650,000 distinct CDR3 sequences, 17% of them present only once. Looked up from germline, CDR1 is SEHNR and CDR2 is FQNEAQ (reference sequence). Between the trimmed V and J ends, which lost 7 bases and 0 bases, there was a span of 16 bases. This CDR3 is built from 15 residues. The sample in question was PBMCs, obtained 5 days after the first yellow fever vaccination. This chain uses TRBV7-9 with TRBJ2-7, with a possible D match to TRBD1 (6 bases). The sequence derives from a man younger than 30 who received the YFV17D yellow fever vaccine. The CDR3 here is CASTKQGGGSYEQYF. In DNA, the CDR3 is TGTGCCAGCACAAAACAGGGTGGGGGCTCCTACGAGCAGTACTTC. The full variable domain, its missing parts supplied by reference TRBV7-9 and TRBJ2-7, is DTGVSQNPRHKITKRGQNVTFRCDPISEHNRLYWYRQTLGQGPEFLTYFQNEAQLEKSRLLSDRFSAERPKGSFSTLEIQRTEQGDSAMYLCASTKQGGGSYEQYFGPGTRLTVT.